This TCR beta chain was recovered during a study of T cell repertoires in aging, cancer and after chemotherapy. Study-wide context: Donors were grouped into six age bands spanning 30 or younger through 70 or older. Over several months to years, re-sampled healthy donor repertoires clearly shared clones. The full dataset contained several million TCR reads. General study results and limits: Immunological memory after chemotherapy cannot be judged from the repertoire data.

On this clonotype itself: What it recognizes is unknown.

The template was genomic DNA from peripheral blood, not RNA. A mixed TRB-A/B primer pool amplified rearranged TRB by multiplex touch-down PCR. TCRdb itself ran the multiplex PCR reads through MiXCR, one entry per CDR3 protein. The sample consists of over 10,000 distinct CDR3 sequences, 21% of them appearing once. This CDR3 is 15 amino acids long. Germline V gene lookup returns CDR1 SGHRS and CDR2 YFSETQ. The V end was cut by 2 bases, the J end by 0 bases, with 11 bases between. The chain recombines TRBV5-1 with TRBJ1-2, with TRBD1 as a possible D gene (5 bases). This receptor was identified in a human donor in good health. Source material: blood. The CDR3 nucleotides are TGCGCCAGCAGCTTCTCGACAGCGTCTAACTATGGCTACACCTTC. It specifies CASSFSTASNYGYTF.